The 29 T cell receptor beta chains presented below share a single source sample, sequenced in a study of shared clonotypes between healthy human individuals. The table came from immunoSEQ multiplex PCR; TCRdb's copy has only in-frame clones and leaves some out. This repertoire shows 550,000 to 800,000 clones, approximately 74% found once; its top ten account for approximately 1.7%. Sequencing was done on a sample of memory CD4+ T cells sorted from blood. Subset indicated: CD45RA-negative fraction. The receptors were sampled from a woman aged 25 to 39 in good health.

The rearrangement links TRBV30 to TRBJ2-1; TRBD2 matches at 8 bases. This CDR3 has 14 amino acids. The ends lost 2 bases at V and 12 bases at J; junction bases unmatched: 12. Germline V lookup: CDR1 GTSNPN, CDR2 SVGIG (reference sequence). CDR3 DNA sequence: TGTGCCTGGAGTCCACGGGAGGGAGGACCGAGGCAGTTCTTC. It translates to CAWSPREGGPRQFF. Combining the CDR3 with reference TRBV30 and TRBJ2-1 gives the whole variable domain SQTIHQWPATLVQPVGSPLSLECTVEGTSNPNLYWYRQAAGRGLQLLFYSVGIGQISSEVPQNLSASRPQDRQFILSSKKLLLSDSGFYLCAWSPREGGPRQFFGPGTRLTVL.

The chain combines TRBV4-1 with TRBJ2-1, with D unresolved. The germline CDR1 and CDR2 sequences are MGHRA and YSYEKL. V was trimmed by 2 bases and J by 10 bases, leaving 18 bases between them. This CDR3 comprises 15 residues. The CDR3 region is CASSQSLTRLPEQFF. The CDR3 bases are TGCGCCAGCAGCCAATCGCTTACGAGGCTACCCGAGCAGTTCTTC.

The J gene is TRBJ2-6, the V gene TRBV5-1; 13 positions match TRBD2. Germline values: CDR1 SGHRS, CDR2 YFSETQ. The CDR3 loop spans 18 amino acids. With 5 bases clipped from V and 2 bases from J, the junction kept 7 bases outside the gene matches. CDR3 residues: CASSPLAGGPAGANVLTF. The CDR3 DNA reads as TGCGCCAGCAGTCCACTAGCGGGAGGGCCTGCTGGGGCCAACGTCCTGACTTTC.

The chain is built from TRBV7-9 and TRBJ2-5; perhaps D is TRBD1 or TRBD2 (6 bases each). CDR3 length: 12 residues. Germline CDR1 reads SEHNR; CDR2 reads FQNEAQ (reference sequence). V dropped 6 bases and J dropped 4 bases, with 9 bases sitting between them. The CDR3: CASSGGPETQYF. As DNA, the CDR3 is TGTGCCAGCAGTGGGGGGCCAGAGACCCAGTACTTC. Supplemented by reference TRBV7-9 and TRBJ2-5, the full variable domain reads DTGVSQNPRHKITKRGQNVTFRCDPISEHNRLYWYRQTLGQGPEFLTYFQNEAQLEKSRLLSDRFSAERPKGSFSTLEIQRTEQGDSAMYLCASSGGPETQYFGPGTRLLVL.

The chain links TRBV7-9 to TRBJ2-1; TRBD2 matches at 9 bases. The CDR3 runs to 15 residues. With 1 base clipped from V and 4 bases from J, the junction kept 2 bases outside the gene matches. The germline V gene encodes CDR1 SEHNR and CDR2 FQNEAQ (reference sequence). As DNA, the CDR3 is TGTGCCAGCAGCTTAGTTGCGGGAGGGTACAATGAGCAGTTCTTC. It is translated as CASSLVAGGYNEQFF. The full variable domain, its missing parts supplied by reference TRBV7-9 and TRBJ2-1, is DTGVSQNPRHKITKRGQNVTFRCDPISEHNRLYWYRQTLGQGPEFLTYFQNEAQLEKSRLLSDRFSAERPKGSFSTLEIQRTEQGDSAMYLCASSLVAGGYNEQFFGPGTRLTVL.

The rearrangement joins TRBV4-2 to TRBJ2-1, with D perhaps assigned TRBD1 or TRBD2 (7 bases each). The CDR3 runs to 16 residues. CDR1 is LGHNA and CDR2 is YNFKEQ in the germline V gene. V lost 6 bases, J lost 6 bases, and 21 bases lay in between. CDR3 protein: CASSPGGAQAFNEQFF. The CDR3 DNA sequence: TGTGCCAGCAGTCCAGGGGGGGCGCAGGCATTCAATGAGCAGTTCTTC.

The chain joins TRBV11-2 to TRBJ2-5, with 9 bases identical to TRBD1. The CDR3 spans 15 residues. CDR1 is SGHAT, CDR2 FQNNGV, per germline. Unmatched junction bases numbered 7, after V lost 5 bases and J lost 3 bases. This CDR3 reads CASSHSGTGKETQYF. The CDR3 DNA sequence: TGTGCCAGCAGCCACTCTGGGACAGGGAAAGAGACCCAGTACTTC.

This chain uses TRBV5-1 with TRBJ2-1, with 13 bases matching TRBD2. The ends lost 4 bases at V and 4 bases at J; junction bases unmatched: 5. This CDR3 has 16 residues. Germline V CDR1 and CDR2: SGHRS, YFSETQ. The CDR3 region is CASSRTGLAGYNEQFF. CDR3 DNA: TGCGCCAGCAGCCGGACGGGACTAGCGGGGTACAATGAGCAGTTCTTC.

The chain links TRBV28 to TRBJ1-1, with D unclear. The CDR3 is 12 amino acids. The germline V gene encodes CDR1 MDHEN and CDR2 SYDVKM. Trimming left V 5 bases short and J 7 bases short, with 11 bases between. The CDR3 reads CASSLREGEAFF. The DNA of the CDR3 is TGTGCCAGCAGTCTGAGGGAGGGTGAAGCTTTCTTT.

The V call is TRBV4-2, the J call TRBJ1-1; D gene uncertain. The V and J ends lost 2 bases and 5 bases respectively, with 15 bases between them. This CDR3 is 15 amino acids long. Per germline, CDR1 LGHNA and CDR2 YNFKEQ. The CDR3 DNA reads TGTGCCAGCAGCCAACAGGAATTCCCCGTGACTGAAGCTTTCTTT. It is translated as CASSQQEFPVTEAFF.

Of note for this clone: A read error may explain this, as a much larger clone is one base away. The rearrangement links TRBV7-7 to TRBJ2-3; 10 bases align to TRBD1. V gave up 5 bases and J gave up 2 bases; unmatched junction bases: 4. Germline CDR1 is SSHAT and CDR2 is FNYEAQ (reference sequence). The length of the CDR3 is 15 residues. The CDR3 sequence is CASSLGTGDTDTQYF. The CDR3 nucleotides read TGTGCCAGCAGCCTCGGGACAGGGGACACAGATACGCAGTATTTT.

V and J are TRBV27 and TRBJ1-2, with D perhaps TRBD1 (5 bases). The germline V gene has CDR1 MNHEY and CDR2 SMNVEV (reference sequence). This CDR3 is 16 amino acids long. The V gene lost 8 bases and the J gene lost 3 bases, with 22 bases spanning the gap. CDR3 bases: TGTGCCAGCGGGTCGCCAAGAAGGGGAAACCACTATGGCTACACCTTC. Translating it yields CASGSPRRGNHYGYTF.

This chain connects TRBV27 to TRBJ2-7, with D hard to call. V was clipped by 3 bases and J by 4 bases, with 10 bases between them. The CDR3 consists of 13 residues. Germline CDR1 reads MNHEY; CDR2 reads SMNVEV (reference sequence). The CDR3 sequence is CASSFGREYEQYF. The CDR3 DNA reads as TGTGCCAGCAGTTTTGGCAGAGAATACGAGCAGTACTTC.

This chain joins TRBV18 and TRBJ1-1; D gene unclear. The germline V and J ends were trimmed by 5 bases and 1 base, with 8 bases remaining between them. The CDR3 is 13 amino acids. The germline CDR1 and CDR2 sequences are KGHSH and LQKENI. CDR3 loop: CASSTMANTEAFF. CDR3 sequence (DNA): TGTGCCAGCTCAACAATGGCGAACACTGAAGCTTTCTTT.

The chain has TRBV7-3 and TRBJ1-1; the D is unclear. CDR1 and CDR2 from the germline V gene are SGHTA and FQGTGA. V lost 2 bases to trimming and J lost 1 base, with 14 bases between them. The CDR3 extends over 16 amino acids. CDR3 loop: CASSLRGIEANTEAFF. The CDR3 DNA reads as TGTGCCAGCAGCTTACGAGGCATCGAAGCGAACACTGAAGCTTTCTTT.

The chain has TRBV7-2 and TRBJ2-7, with D tentatively TRBD1 or TRBD2 (5 bases each). This CDR3 contains 15 residues. CDR1 and CDR2 (germline): SGHTA, FQGNSA. V lost 7 bases to trimming and J lost 2 bases, with 18 bases between them. The CDR3 region is CASTHQGDGTYEQYF. The CDR3 DNA reads as TGTGCCAGCACCCATCAAGGGGACGGTACCTACGAGCAGTACTTC.

The chain uses TRBV25-1 and TRBJ2-4, with D unclear. CDR1 is MGHDK and CDR2 is SYGVNS in the germline V gene. Trimming shortened V by 8 bases and J by 7 bases, and 15 bases separated the two germline ends. The CDR3 is 13 residues long. The DNA of the CDR3 is TGTGCCAGCCATGCAGGACGACGGAACATTCAGTACTTC. This gives the protein CASHAGRRNIQYF.

A remark on this clone: One base separates it from a far larger clone, so it is likely a read error. V gene TRBV6-6 combines with J gene TRBJ2-5, with TRBD1 identical over 8 bases. Germline lookup yields CDR1 MNHNY and CDR2 SVGAGI (reference sequence). The CDR3 totals 15 residues. CDR3 region: CAGSKNRGEGETQYF. CDR3 sequence (DNA): TGTGCCGGCAGCAAAAACAGGGGGGAAGGAGAGACCCAGTACTTC.

The V call is TRBV25-1, the J call TRBJ1-2; D is ambiguous. This CDR3 is built from 12 residues. The V gene's germline CDR1 is MGHDK and CDR2 SYGVNS. The V gene lost 3 bases and the J gene lost 5 bases, with 7 bases spanning the gap. The CDR3 spells CASSDTDYGYTF. CDR3 coding DNA: TGTGCCAGCAGTGATACAGATTATGGCTACACCTTC.

Of note for this clone: A single base is all that separates this from a far larger clone, so a read error is likely. This sequence joins TRBV29-1 and TRBJ2-2; 11 nucleotides align to TRBD1. With 4 bases clipped from V and 9 bases from J, the junction kept 7 bases outside the gene matches. Germline V gene lookup returns CDR1 SQVTM and CDR2 ANQGSEA. The CDR3 totals 14 residues. CDR3 amino acids: CSVGGQGGVRELFF. The CDR3, as DNA: TGCAGCGTTGGGGGACAGGGGGGCGTAAGGGAGCTGTTTTTT.

The V and J genes are TRBV5-6 and TRBJ2-6; tentative D call: TRBD1 (6 bases). The V gene lost 1 base and the J gene lost 8 bases, with 7 bases spanning the gap. The CDR3 is made up of 13 amino acids. The germline V gene encodes CDR1 SGHDT and CDR2 YYEEEE. The CDR3 loop is CASSLTGSNVLTF. DNA for the CDR3: TGTGCCAGCAGCTTGACAGGGTCCAACGTCCTGACTTTC.

This clone showed up many times. The J gene is TRBJ2-7, the V gene TRBV2; no firm D call. V lost 7 bases to trimming and J lost 8 bases, with 15 bases between them. This CDR3 is built from 12 residues. Per the germline V gene, CDR1 is SNHLY and CDR2 is FYNNEI. In nucleotides, the CDR3 is TGTGCCAGCATCTCCGGGCTGACGCAGCAGTACTTC. This codes for CASISGLTQQYF.

Only a few counts were recorded for this clone. CDR3 nucleotides: TGTGCCAGCAGTCCCGACAGTCGCTACGAGCAGTACTTC. This translates into CASSPDSRYEQYF. The J gene is TRBJ2-7, the V gene TRBV28, with a tentative D call TRBD1 (5 bases). The germline V gene encodes CDR1 MDHEN and CDR2 SYDVKM. V shed 5 bases and J shed 3 bases, with 11 bases lying between them. This CDR3 is 13 amino acids long.

V is TRBV27 and J is TRBJ2-5; D is perhaps TRBD1 or TRBD2 (5 bases each). This CDR3 has 16 residues. Deletions cut 1 base from V and 5 bases from J, with 17 bases between. Germline CDR1 and CDR2: MNHEY and SMNVEV (reference sequence). The CDR3 DNA reads as TGTGCCAGCAGTTTATTAGGGACCGGTCGTTGGGAGACCCAGTACTTC. This sequence encodes CASSLLGTGRWETQYF.

The V and J genes are TRBV6-5 and TRBJ1-1; D may be TRBD1 (5 bases). Trimming took off 6 bases at V and 1 base at J, with 12 bases between the two ends. Germline V lookup: CDR1 MNHEY, CDR2 SVGAGI. The CDR3 length is 14 residues. The chain's CDR3 is CASSPPQGNTEAFF. The CDR3 DNA reads TGTGCCAGCAGCCCTCCGCAGGGGAACACTGAAGCTTTCTTT.

Comment on this clone: The identical CDR3 is also encoded by other nucleotide sequences in the sample. The CDR3 spells CASSLGGYSTDTQYF. CDR3 DNA: TGCGCCAGCAGCTTGGGCGGATATAGCACAGATACGCAGTATTTT. V usage is TRBV5-1 and J usage is TRBJ2-3; D gene unclear. The CDR3 runs 15 residues. From germline, CDR1 is SGHRS and CDR2 YFSETQ. Trimming left V 0 bases short and J 0 bases short, with 8 bases between.

This chain connects TRBV5-4 to TRBJ2-5; perhaps TRBD1 as D (6 bases). The germline V and J ends were trimmed by 4 bases and 7 bases, with 17 bases remaining between them. CDR1 is SGHNT, CDR2 YYREEE, per germline (reference sequence). The CDR3 consists of 14 residues. The CDR3 DNA follows: TGTGCCAGCAGCGAAACCGGACAGAAGACGACCCAGTACTTC. It encodes CASSETGQKTTQYF.

The chain combines TRBV7-2 with TRBJ1-3; no reliable D call. The germline CDR1 and CDR2 sequences are SGHTA and FQGNSA. The CDR3 covers 14 residues. V was cut by 5 bases and J by 1 base, with 9 bases left in between. The CDR3 is CASSPLGSGNTIYF. The DNA for the CDR3 is TGTGCCAGCAGCCCCTTGGGGTCTGGAAACACCATATATTTT.

This chain links TRBV9 with TRBJ2-1, with D possibly being TRBD1 (5 bases). From germline, CDR1 is SGDLS and CDR2 YYNGEE. This CDR3 is 16 amino acids long. The V end lost 5 bases, the J end lost 1 base, and 16 bases lay between the germline ends. CDR3 DNA: TGTGCCAGCAGTGGACACACACGAGGATCCTACAATGAGCAGTTCTTC. Translation: CASSGHTRGSYNEQFF.